This T cell receptor (beta chain) was observed in a study of blood T cell repertoires in COVID-19. Study information: The United States, Italy and Spain supplied acute and convalescent COVID-19 samples. The analysed material was cDNA or gDNA that came from T cells, B-cell-depleted T cells, or PBMCs.

Study members were between about 18 and 100 years old and lived in around 24 US regions. Clinical history reported by participants formed the basis on which cohorts were assigned. Germline V gene sequence: CDR1 KGHSH, CDR2 LQKENI. Trimming cost V 2 bases and J 3 bases, with 19 bases left between them. This CDR3 contains 17 residues. The table came from immunoSEQ multiplex PCR; TCRdb's copy has only in-frame clones and leaves some out. The sample lists 300,000 to 500,000 clones; over 75% were seen once. The sequencing input was PBMCs or T cells enriched from blood (not recorded which). V is TRBV18 and J is TRBJ1-2, with a possible D match to TRBD1 (6 bases). This receptor was taken from a woman aged 40 to 50 with acute COVID-19. The CDR3 coding sequence is TGTGCCAGCTCACCAACAACAAGAATTCCAGGGGACTATGGCTACACCTTC. Residues: CASSPTTRIPGDYGYTF.